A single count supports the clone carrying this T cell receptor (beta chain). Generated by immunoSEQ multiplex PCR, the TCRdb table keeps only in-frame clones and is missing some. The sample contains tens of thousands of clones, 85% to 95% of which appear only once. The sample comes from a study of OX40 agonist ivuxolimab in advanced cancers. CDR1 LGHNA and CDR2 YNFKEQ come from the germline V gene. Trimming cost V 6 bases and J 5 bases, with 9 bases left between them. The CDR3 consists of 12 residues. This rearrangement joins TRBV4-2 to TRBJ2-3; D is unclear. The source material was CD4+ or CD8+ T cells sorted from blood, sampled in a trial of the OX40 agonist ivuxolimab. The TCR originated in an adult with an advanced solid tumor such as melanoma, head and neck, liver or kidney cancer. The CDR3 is CASSQLGDTQYF. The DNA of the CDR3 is TGTGCCAGCAGTCAGCTCGGAGATACGCAGTATTTT.